This entry lists 11 T cell receptor beta chains sequenced from one sample in a study of blood T cell repertoires in COVID-19 (dated by TCRdb to 2018 to 2020). Libraries came from the immunoSEQ multiplex PCR assay. The clones in this table, taken by TCRdb from immuneACCESS, are in-frame only. Not every clone is retained; where verified, under half of the shortfall comes from an unresolved V gene, and the cause of the rest is unknown. A total of about 100,000 clones appear in this sample, about four fifths of them only once. About 3.3% of the sample belongs to the ten largest clones. The sequencing sample was made of peripheral blood. Receptors were obtained from a woman of 80 years or more with active or convalescent COVID-19.

The V and J genes are TRBV7-8 and TRBJ2-2; D unclear. Germline CDR1 is SGHVS and CDR2 is FQNEAQ. This CDR3 has 13 amino acids. V was clipped by 1 base and J by 6 bases, with 6 bases between them. The CDR3 bases are TGTGCCAGCAGCTTAGGTTTAGCCGGGGAGCTGTTTTTT. Its protein is CASSLGLAGELFF. Combining the CDR3 with reference TRBV7-8 and TRBJ2-2 gives the whole variable domain GAGVSQSPRYKVAKRGQDVALRCDPISGHVSLFWYQQALGQGPEFLTYFQNEAQLDKSGLPSDRFFAERPEGSVSTLKIQRTQQEDSAVYLCASSLGLAGELFFGEGSRLTVL.

The chain joins TRBV5-1 to TRBJ1-1; 7 positions match TRBD1. This CDR3 has 15 amino acids. V lost 0 bases to trimming and J lost 3 bases; unmatched junction nucleotides: 5. Germline V CDR1 and CDR2: SGHRS, YFSETQ. The CDR3 bases are TGCGCCAGCAGCTTGGAAGGGACAGCCTACACTGAAGCTTTCTTT. Its translation is CASSLEGTAYTEAFF.

CDR3 sequence reads: CASSQDPQTGTSTDTQYF. CDR3 nucleotide sequence: TGCGCCAGCAGCCAAGATCCCCAGACGGGAACTAGCACAGATACGCAGTATTTT. The chain joins TRBV4-3 to TRBJ2-3; a weak D match, TRBD2 (5 bases). This CDR3 is 18 amino acids long. Germline CDR1 reads LGHNA; CDR2 reads YSLEER. V gave up 0 bases and J gave up 0 bases, with 16 bases separating them.

The chain recombines TRBV28 with TRBJ2-7; a possible D gene is TRBD1 (5 bases). V lost 2 bases and J 5 bases, leaving 16 bases between the germline ends. The CDR3 has 15 residues. Germline lookup yields CDR1 MDHEN and CDR2 SYDVKM. CDR3 loop: CASSLLQGYANEQYF. Here the CDR3 DNA reads TGTGCCAGCAGTTTACTCCAGGGATATGCCAACGAGCAGTACTTC. Filled out from reference TRBV28 and TRBJ2-7, the complete variable domain reads DVKVTQSSRYLVKRTGEKVFLECVQDMDHENMFWYRQDPGLGLRLIYFSYDVKMKEKGDIPEGYSVSREKKERFSLILESASTNQTSMYLCASSLLQGYANEQYFGPGTRLTVT.

The chain employs TRBV5-1 and TRBJ2-5; 12 nucleotides align to TRBD2. This CDR3 comprises 16 residues. The V and J ends lost 4 bases and 1 base, in that order; junction bases with no gene match: 5. CDR1 and CDR2 (germline): SGHRS, YFSETQ. In DNA, the CDR3 is TGCGCCAGCAGCCGACGGACTAGCGGGACCCAAGAGACCCAGTACTTC. Its protein is CASSRRTSGTQETQYF.

This clone was counted once. The chain joins TRBV10-3 to TRBJ1-5; 10 nucleotides line up with TRBD1. CDR1 is ENHRY, CDR2 SYGVKD, per germline. With V trimmed by 1 base and J by 10 bases, 10 bases remained unmatched. CDR3 length: 16 residues. The CDR3 loop is CAISELHRDRGHPQHF. CDR3 bases: TGTGCCATCAGTGAGTTACACCGGGACAGGGGTCACCCCCAGCATTTT.

The chain employs TRBV6-2 or TRBV6-3 and TRBJ2-3; TRBD1 agrees at 11 bases. Per the germline V gene, CDR1 is MNHEY and CDR2 is SVGEGT. This CDR3 has 14 amino acids. Losses at the gene ends were 6 bases for V and 5 bases for J; bases not matched to a gene: 4. This CDR3 reads CASSWTGGKDTQYF. The CDR3, as DNA: TGTGCCAGCAGCTGGACAGGGGGCAAAGATACGCAGTATTTT.

The V gene is TRBV27, the J gene TRBJ1-5; tentative D call: TRBD1 (6 bases). The CDR3 is 15 residues long. The germline V and J ends were trimmed by 1 base and 4 bases, with 11 bases remaining between them. Per germline, CDR1 MNHEY and CDR2 SMNVEV (reference sequence). The DNA for the CDR3 is TGTGCCAGCAGTTTATTTGCAGGGGTGAATCAGCCCCAGCATTTT. This sequence encodes CASSLFAGVNQPQHF.

A few counts support this clone. The chain couples TRBV5-1 to TRBJ2-5; weak D call: TRBD1 (6 bases). The CDR3 totals 15 residues. V lost 3 bases to trimming and J lost 4 bases, with 16 bases between them. Germline loops: CDR1 SGHRS, CDR2 YFSETQ. CDR3 protein: CASSSRGFGGETQYF. The CDR3 nucleotides are TGCGCCAGCAGCTCCAGGGGATTTGGTGGAGAGACCCAGTACTTC.

This rearrangement joins TRBV29-1 to TRBJ2-5; D is possibly TRBD1 (7 bases). CDR1 and CDR2 (germline): SQVTM, ANQGSEA. The germline V and J ends were trimmed by 7 bases and 5 bases, with 17 bases remaining between them. This CDR3 is built from 13 residues. Here the CDR3 DNA reads TGCAGCGGATCGACAGGGCGGGGCGAGACCCAGTACTTC. Translating gives CSGSTGRGETQYF.

The CDR3 protein is CASNAGTGENQPQHF. The CDR3 DNA is TGTGCCAGTAACGCAGGGACAGGGGAAAATCAGCCCCAGCATTTT. V usage is TRBV19 and J usage is TRBJ1-5; TRBD1 aligns across 10 bases. V lost 7 bases and J lost 4; bases outside the gene matches: 7. The length of the CDR3 is 15 residues. From germline, CDR1 is LNHDA and CDR2 SQIVND (reference sequence). The entire variable domain, with the rest obtained from reference TRBV19 and TRBJ1-5, is as follows: DGGITQSPKYLFRKEGQNVTLSCEQNLNHDAMYWYRQDPGQGLRLIYYSQIVNDFQKGDIAEGYSVSREKKESFPLTVTSAQKNPTAFYLCASNAGTGENQPQHFGDGTRLSIL.